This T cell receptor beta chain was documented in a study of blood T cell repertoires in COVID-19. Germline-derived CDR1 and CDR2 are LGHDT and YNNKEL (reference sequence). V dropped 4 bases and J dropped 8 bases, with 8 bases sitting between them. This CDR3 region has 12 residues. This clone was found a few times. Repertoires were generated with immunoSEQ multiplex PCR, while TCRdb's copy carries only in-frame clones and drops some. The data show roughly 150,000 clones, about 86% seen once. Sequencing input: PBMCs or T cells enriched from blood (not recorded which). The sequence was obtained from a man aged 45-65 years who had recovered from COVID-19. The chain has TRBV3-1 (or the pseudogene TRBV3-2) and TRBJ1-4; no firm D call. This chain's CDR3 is CASSPAGEKLFF. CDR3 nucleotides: TGTGCCAGCAGCCCGGCGGGCGAAAAACTGTTTTTT.